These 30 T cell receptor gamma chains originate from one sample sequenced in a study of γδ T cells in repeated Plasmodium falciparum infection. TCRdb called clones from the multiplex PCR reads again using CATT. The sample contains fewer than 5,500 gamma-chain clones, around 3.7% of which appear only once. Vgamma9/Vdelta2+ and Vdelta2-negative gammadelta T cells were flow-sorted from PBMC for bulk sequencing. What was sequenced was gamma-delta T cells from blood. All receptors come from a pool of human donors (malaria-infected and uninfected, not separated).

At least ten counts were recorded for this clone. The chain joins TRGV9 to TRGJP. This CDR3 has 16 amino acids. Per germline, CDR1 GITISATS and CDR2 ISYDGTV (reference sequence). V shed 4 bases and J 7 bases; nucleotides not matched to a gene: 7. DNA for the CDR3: TGTGCCTTGTGGGACGCCCACGAGTTGGGCAAAAAAATCAAGGTATTT. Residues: CALWDAHELGKKIKVF.

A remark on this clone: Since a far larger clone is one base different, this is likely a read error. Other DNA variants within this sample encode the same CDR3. CDR3 sequence (DNA): TGTGCCACCTGGGATAGGCGGAGGTATAAAAAACTCTTT. Protein product: CATWDRRRYKKLF. The chain recombines TRGV8 with TRGJ1 or TRGJ2. Germline V gives CDR1 VENAVY, CDR2 YDSYNSRV. This CDR3 contains 13 residues.

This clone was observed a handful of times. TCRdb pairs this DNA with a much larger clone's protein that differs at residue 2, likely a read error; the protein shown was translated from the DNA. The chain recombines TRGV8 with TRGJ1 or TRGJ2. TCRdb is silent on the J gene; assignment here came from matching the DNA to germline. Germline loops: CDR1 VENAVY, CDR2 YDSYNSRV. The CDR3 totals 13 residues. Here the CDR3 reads CTTWDKTGHKKLF. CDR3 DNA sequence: TGTACCACCTGGGATAAGACTGGACATAAGAAACTCTTT.

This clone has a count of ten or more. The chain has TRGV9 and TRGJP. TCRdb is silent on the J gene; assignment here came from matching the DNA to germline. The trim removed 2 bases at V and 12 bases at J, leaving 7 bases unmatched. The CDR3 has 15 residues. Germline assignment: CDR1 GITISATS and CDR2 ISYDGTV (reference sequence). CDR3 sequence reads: CALWEGGSGKKIKVF. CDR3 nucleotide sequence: TGTGCCTTGTGGGAGGGTGGGTCGGGCAAAAAAATCAAGGTATTT.

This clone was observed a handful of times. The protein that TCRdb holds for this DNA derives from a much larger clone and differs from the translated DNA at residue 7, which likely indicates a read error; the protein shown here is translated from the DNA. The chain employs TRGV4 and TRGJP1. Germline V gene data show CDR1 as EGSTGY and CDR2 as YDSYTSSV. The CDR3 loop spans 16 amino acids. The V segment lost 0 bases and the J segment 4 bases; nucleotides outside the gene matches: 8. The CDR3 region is CATWDGYHHTGWFKIF. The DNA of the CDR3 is TGTGCCACCTGGGATGGGTACCATCACACTGGTTGGTTCAAGATATTT.

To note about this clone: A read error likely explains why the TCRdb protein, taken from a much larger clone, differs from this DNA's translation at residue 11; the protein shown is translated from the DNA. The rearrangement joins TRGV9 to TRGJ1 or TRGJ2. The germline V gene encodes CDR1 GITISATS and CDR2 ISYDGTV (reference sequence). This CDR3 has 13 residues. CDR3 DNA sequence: TGTGCCTTGTGGGATAAGAATTATTATAAGGAACTCTTT. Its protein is CALWDKNYYKELF.

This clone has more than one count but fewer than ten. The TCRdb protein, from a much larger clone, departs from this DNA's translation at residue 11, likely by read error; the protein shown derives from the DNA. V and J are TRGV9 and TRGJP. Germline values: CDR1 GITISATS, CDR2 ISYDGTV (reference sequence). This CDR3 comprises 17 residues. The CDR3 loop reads CALWEVRDELSKKIKVF. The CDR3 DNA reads TGTGCCTTGTGGGAGGTGCGGGATGAGTTGAGCAAAAAAATCAAGGTATTT.

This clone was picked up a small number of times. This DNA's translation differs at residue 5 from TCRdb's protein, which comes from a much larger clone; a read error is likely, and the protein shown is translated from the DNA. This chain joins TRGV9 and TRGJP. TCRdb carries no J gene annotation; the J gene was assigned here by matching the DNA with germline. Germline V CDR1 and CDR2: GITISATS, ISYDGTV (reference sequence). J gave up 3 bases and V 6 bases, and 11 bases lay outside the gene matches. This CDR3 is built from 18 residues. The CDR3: CALWKDMMQELGKKIKVF. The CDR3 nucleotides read TGTGCCTTGTGGAAGGATATGATGCAAGAGTTGGGCAAAAAAATCAAGGTATTT.

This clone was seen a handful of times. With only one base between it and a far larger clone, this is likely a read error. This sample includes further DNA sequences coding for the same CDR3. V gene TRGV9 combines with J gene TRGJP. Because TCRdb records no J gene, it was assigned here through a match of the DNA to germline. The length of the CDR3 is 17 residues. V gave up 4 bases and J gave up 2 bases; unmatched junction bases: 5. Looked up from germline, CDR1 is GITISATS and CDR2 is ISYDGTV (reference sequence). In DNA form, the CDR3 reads TGTGCCTTGTGGGAACAAAGGCAAGAGTTGGGCAAAAAAATCAAGGTATTT. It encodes CALWEQRQELGKKIKVF.

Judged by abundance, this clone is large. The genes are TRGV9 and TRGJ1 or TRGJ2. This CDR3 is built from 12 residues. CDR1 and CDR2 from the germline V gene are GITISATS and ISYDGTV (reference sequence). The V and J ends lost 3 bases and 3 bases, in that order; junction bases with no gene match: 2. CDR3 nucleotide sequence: TGTGCCTTGTGGGAGTTTTATTATAAGAAACTCTTT. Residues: CALWEFYYKKLF.

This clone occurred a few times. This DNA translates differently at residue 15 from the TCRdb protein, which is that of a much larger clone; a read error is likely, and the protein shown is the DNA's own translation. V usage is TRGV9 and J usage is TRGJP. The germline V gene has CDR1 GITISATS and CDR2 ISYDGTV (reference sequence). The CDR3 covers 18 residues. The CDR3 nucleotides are TGTGCCTTGTGGGAGGTGCCAAGCGGAGAGTTGGGCAAAAAAGTCAAGGTATTT. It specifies CALWEVPSGELGKKVKVF.

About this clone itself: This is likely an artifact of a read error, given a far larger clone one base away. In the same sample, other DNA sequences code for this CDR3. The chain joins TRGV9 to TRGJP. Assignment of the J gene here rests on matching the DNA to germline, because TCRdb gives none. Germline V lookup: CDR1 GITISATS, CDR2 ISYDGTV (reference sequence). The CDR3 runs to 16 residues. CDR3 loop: CALWEVLMVGKKIKVF. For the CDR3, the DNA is TGTGCCTTGTGGGAGGTGCTTATGGTGGGCAAAAAGATCAAGGTATTT.

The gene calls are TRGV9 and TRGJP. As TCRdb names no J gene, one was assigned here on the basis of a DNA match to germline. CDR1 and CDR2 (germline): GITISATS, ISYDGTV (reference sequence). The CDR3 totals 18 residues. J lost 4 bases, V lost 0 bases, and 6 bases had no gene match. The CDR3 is CALWEVGPQELGKKIKVF. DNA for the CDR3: TGTGCCTTGTGGGAGGTGGGGCCACAAGAGTTGGGCAAAAAAATCAAGGTATTT.

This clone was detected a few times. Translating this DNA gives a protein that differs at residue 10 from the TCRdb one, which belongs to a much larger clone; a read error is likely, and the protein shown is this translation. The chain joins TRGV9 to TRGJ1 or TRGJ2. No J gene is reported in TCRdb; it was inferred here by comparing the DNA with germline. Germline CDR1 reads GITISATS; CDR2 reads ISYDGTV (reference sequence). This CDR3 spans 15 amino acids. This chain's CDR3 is CALWGTKPNCYKKLF. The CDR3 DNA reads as TGTGCCTTGTGGGGGACCAAACCGAATTGTTATAAGAAACTCTTT.

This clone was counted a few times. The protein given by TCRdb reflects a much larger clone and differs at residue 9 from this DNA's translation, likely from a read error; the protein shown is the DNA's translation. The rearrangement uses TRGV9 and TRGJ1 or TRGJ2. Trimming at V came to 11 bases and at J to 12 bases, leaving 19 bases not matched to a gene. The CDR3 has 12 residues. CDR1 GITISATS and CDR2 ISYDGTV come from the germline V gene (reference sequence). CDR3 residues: CASYHSQDMKLF. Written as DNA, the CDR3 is TGTGCCTCATATCATTCCCAGGATATGAAACTCTTT.

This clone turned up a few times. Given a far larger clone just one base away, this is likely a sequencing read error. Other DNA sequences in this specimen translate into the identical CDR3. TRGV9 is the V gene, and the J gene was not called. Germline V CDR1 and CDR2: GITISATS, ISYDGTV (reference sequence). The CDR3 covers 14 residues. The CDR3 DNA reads TGTGCCTTGTGGGAGGTGTCCGATTATTATAAGAAGCTCTTT. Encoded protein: CALWEVSDYYKKLF.

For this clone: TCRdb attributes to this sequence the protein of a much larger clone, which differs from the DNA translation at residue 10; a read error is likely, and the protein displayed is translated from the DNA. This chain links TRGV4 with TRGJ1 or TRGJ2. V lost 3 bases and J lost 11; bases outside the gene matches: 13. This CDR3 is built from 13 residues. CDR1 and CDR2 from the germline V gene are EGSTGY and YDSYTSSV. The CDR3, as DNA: TGTGCCACCTGGGATTACGGCGAAGATGAGAAACTCTTT. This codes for CATWDYGEDEKLF.

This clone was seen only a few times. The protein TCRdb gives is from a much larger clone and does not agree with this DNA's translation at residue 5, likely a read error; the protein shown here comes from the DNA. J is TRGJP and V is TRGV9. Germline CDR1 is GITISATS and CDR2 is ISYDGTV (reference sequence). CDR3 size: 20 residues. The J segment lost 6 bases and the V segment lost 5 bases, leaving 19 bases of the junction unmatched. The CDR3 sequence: CALWGVVSKDRELGKKIKVF. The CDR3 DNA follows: TGTGCCTTGTGGGGGGTCGTCTCAAAAGATCGAGAGTTGGGCAAAAAAATCAAGGTATTT.

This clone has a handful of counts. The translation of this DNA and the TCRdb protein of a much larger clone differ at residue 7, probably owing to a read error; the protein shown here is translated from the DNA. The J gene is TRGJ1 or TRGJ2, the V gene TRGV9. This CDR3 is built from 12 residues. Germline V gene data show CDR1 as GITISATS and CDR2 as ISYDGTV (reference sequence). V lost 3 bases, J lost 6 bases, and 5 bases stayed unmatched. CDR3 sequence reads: CALWEFCYKKLF. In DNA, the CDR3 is TGTGCCTTGTGGGAGTTTTGTTATAAGAAACTCTTT.

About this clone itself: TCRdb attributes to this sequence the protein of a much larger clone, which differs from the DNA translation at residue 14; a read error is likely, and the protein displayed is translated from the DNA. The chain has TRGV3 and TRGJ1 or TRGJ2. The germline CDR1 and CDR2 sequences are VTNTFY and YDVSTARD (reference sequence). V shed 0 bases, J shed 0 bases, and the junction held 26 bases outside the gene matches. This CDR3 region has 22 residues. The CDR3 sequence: CATWDRRLVRTPTKSNYYKKLF. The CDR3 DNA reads TGTGCCACCTGGGACAGGCGTTTAGTAAGGACGCCCACCAAATCGAATTATTATAAGAAACTCTTT.

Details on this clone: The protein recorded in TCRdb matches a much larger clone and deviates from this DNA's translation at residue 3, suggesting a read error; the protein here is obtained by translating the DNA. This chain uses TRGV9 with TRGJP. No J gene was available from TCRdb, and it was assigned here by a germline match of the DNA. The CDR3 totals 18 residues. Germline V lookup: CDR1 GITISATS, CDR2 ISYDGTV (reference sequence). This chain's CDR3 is CAMWEVPSGELGKKIKVF. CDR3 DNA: TGTGCCATGTGGGAGGTGCCAAGCGGAGAGTTGGGCAAAAAAATCAAGGTATTT.

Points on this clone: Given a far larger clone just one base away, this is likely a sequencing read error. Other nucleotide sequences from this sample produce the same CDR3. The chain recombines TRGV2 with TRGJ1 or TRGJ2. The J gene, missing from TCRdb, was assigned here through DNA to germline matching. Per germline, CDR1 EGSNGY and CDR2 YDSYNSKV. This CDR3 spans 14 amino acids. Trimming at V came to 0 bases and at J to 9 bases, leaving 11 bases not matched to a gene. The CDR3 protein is CATWDGRSRTKKLF. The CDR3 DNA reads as TGTGCCACCTGGGACGGGCGGTCGAGGACTAAGAAACTCTTT.

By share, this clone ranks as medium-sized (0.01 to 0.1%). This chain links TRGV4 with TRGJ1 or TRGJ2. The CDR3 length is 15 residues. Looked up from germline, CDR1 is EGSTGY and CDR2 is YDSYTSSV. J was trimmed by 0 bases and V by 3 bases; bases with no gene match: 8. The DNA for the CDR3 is TGTGCCACCTGGGATTACCCCGGGAATTATTATAAGAAACTCTTT. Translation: CATWDYPGNYYKKLF.

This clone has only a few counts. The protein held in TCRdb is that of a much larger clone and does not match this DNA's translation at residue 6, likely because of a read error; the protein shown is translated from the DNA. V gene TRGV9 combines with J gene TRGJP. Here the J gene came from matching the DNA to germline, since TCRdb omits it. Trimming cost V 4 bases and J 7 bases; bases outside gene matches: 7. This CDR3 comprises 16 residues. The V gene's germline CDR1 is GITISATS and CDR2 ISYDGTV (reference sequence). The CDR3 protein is CALWETGELGKKIKVF. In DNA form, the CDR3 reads TGTGCCTTGTGGGAAACCGGGGAGTTGGGCAAAAAAATCAAGGTATTT.

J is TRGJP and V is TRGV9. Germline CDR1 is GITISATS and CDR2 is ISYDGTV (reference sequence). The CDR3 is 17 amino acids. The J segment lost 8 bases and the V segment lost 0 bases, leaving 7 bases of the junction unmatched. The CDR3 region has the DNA TGTGCCTTGTGGGAGGTGGAGTCGAAGTTGGGCAAAAAAATCAAGGTATTT. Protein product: CALWEVESKLGKKIKVF.

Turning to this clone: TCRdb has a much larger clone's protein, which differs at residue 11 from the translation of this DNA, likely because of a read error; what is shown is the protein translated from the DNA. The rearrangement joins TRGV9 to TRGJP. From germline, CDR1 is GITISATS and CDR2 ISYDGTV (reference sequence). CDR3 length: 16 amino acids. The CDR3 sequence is CALWEAKELGRKIKVF. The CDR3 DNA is TGTGCCTTGTGGGAGGCCAAAGAGTTGGGCAGAAAAATCAAGGTATTT.

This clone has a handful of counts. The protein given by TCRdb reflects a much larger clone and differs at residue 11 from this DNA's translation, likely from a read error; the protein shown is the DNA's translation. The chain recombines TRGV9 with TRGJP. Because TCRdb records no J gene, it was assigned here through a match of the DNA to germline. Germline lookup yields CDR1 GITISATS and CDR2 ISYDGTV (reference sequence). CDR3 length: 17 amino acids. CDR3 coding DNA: TGTGCCTTGTGGGAGGTGCTGGGAGAGTTGAGCAAAAAAATCAAGGTATTT. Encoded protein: CALWEVLGELSKKIKVF.

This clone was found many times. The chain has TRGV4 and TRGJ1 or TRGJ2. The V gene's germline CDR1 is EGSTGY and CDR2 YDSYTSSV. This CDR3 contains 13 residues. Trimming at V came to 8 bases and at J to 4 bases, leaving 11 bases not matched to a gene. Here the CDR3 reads CATYLWRYYKKLF. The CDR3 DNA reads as TGTGCCACCTACCTATGGCGATATTATAAGAAACTCTTT.

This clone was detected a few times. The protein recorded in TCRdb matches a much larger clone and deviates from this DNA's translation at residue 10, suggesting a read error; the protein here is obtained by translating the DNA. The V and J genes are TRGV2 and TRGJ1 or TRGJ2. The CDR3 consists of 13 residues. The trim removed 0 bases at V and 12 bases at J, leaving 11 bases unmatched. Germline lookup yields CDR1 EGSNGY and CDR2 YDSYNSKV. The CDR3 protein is CATWDGIVNRKLF. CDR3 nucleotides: TGTGCCACCTGGGACGGGATTGTGAATAGGAAACTCTTT.

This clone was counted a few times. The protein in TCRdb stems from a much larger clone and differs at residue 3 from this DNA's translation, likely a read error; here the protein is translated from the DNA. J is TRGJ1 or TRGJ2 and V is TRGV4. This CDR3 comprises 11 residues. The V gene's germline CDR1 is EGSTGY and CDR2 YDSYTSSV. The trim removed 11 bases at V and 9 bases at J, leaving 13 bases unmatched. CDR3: CAIFKVGKKLF. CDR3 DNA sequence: TGTGCCATCTTTAAGGTGGGTAAGAAACTCTTT.